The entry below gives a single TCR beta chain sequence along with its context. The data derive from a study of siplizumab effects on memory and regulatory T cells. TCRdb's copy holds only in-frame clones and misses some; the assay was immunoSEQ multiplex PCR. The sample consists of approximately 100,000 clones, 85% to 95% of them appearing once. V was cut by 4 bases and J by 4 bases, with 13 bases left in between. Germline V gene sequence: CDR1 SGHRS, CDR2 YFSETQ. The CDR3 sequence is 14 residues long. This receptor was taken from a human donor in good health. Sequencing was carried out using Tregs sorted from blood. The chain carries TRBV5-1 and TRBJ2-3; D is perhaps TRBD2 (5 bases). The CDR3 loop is CASSQNRGPDTQYF. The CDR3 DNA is TGCGCCAGCAGCCAGAACCGGGGTCCAGATACGCAGTATTTT. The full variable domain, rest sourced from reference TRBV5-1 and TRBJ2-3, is KAGVTQTPRYLIKTRGQQVTLSCSPISGHRSVSWYQQTPGQGLQFLFEYFSETQRNKGNFPGRFSGRQFSNSRSEMNVSTLELGDSALYLCASSQNRGPDTQYFGPGTRLTVL.